Presented here are 17 T cell receptor beta chains from one specimen sequenced in a study of long-term antiretroviral therapy in people with HIV. The immunoSEQ assay was v3.0, run at survey level. The assay was immunoSEQ multiplex PCR, and TCRdb's table has in-frame clones only and misses some. This sample carries roughly 12,000 clones, around 79% of them seen once, and the ten largest clones take roughly 12%. This specimen was unsorted PBMCs, taken 0.8 years before starting antiretroviral therapy. These receptors were taken from a woman aged 40 to 49 with HIV.

This chain links TRBV19 with TRBJ2-7; 9 bases are a match to TRBD2. The CDR3 runs to 14 residues. V lost 6 bases to trimming and J lost 7 bases; unmatched junction nucleotides: 10. Germline loops: CDR1 LNHDA, CDR2 SQIVND (reference sequence). This CDR3 reads CASSVGLASREQYF. The CDR3 bases are TGTGCCAGTAGCGTCGGACTAGCGAGTAGAGAGCAGTACTTC. Full variable domain (outside the CDR3, taken from reference TRBV19 and TRBJ2-7): DGGITQSPKYLFRKEGQNVTLSCEQNLNHDAMYWYRQDPGQGLRLIYYSQIVNDFQKGDIAEGYSVSREKKESFPLTVTSAQKNPTAFYLCASSVGLASREQYFGPGTRLTVT.

This sequence joins TRBV5-4 and TRBJ1-1; D ambiguous. V lost 0 bases and J lost 11, with 14 bases in between. From germline, CDR1 is SGHNT and CDR2 YYREEE (reference sequence). This CDR3 region has 13 residues. CDR3 protein: CASSLVEFQEAFF. The CDR3 nucleotides are TGTGCCAGCAGCTTGGTGGAATTTCAGGAGGCTTTCTTT.

The chain uses TRBV2 and TRBJ2-3; 10 nucleotides match TRBD2. Per germline, CDR1 SNHLY and CDR2 FYNNEI. The length of the CDR3 is 19 residues. J lost 0 bases, V lost 1 base, and 10 bases had no gene match. The CDR3 sequence: CASSEGQAGGYTSTDTQYF. In nucleotides, the CDR3 is TGTGCCAGCAGTGAAGGTCAAGCGGGAGGGTATACTAGCACAGATACGCAGTATTTT.

The table lists this clone with a few counts. V and J are TRBV21-1 and TRBJ1-4. TRBV21-1 represents a pseudogene. CDR3 length equals 13 residues. The CDR3 here is CASLRGDCEKLFF. The DNA for the CDR3 is TGTGCCAGCCTTAGGGGAGATTGCGAAAAACTGTTTTTT.

The chain uses TRBV19 and TRBJ2-3, with D possibly matching TRBD2 (6 bases). CDR3 length: 15 residues. V lost 3 bases and J lost 3, with 13 bases in between. Germline V CDR1 and CDR2: LNHDA, SQIVND (reference sequence). The CDR3 spells CASSIPLRGTDTQYF. The CDR3 DNA is TGTGCCAGTAGTATCCCTTTGCGGGGAACAGATACGCAGTATTTT.

The genes are TRBV9 and TRBJ2-7; TRBD2 is a possible D gene (6 bases). V lost 0 bases and J lost 0, with 13 bases in between. This CDR3 is built from 16 residues. Germline CDR1 SGDLS, CDR2 YYNGEE. CDR3 sequence reads: CASSVGSGSFSYEQYF. CDR3 nucleotides: TGTGCCAGCAGCGTAGGAAGCGGGTCCTTCTCCTACGAGCAGTACTTC.

This clone is a singleton in its sample. The V and J genes are TRBV7-9 and TRBJ2-1, with D possibly being TRBD2 (5 bases). This CDR3 spans 13 amino acids. V shed 5 bases and J shed 3 bases, with 8 bases lying between them. Germline V gene sequence: CDR1 SEHNR, CDR2 FQNEAQ (reference sequence). The CDR3 DNA follows: TGTGCCAGCAGCACAGCGGTCTACAATGAGCAGTTCTTC. Translating it yields CASSTAVYNEQFF.

J is TRBJ2-1 and V is TRBV11-2; 11 bases fit TRBD2. Trimming removed 4 bases from V and 8 bases from J; junction bases left unmatched: 7. This CDR3 is built from 15 residues. Germline loops: CDR1 SGHAT, CDR2 FQNNGV. The CDR3 loop is CASSYPSGRLDEQFF. The CDR3 DNA follows: TGTGCCAGCAGCTACCCTAGCGGGAGGCTTGATGAGCAGTTCTTC. Looking up the rest from reference TRBV11-2 and TRBJ2-1 gives the full variable domain: EAGVAQSPRYKIIEKRQSVAFWCNPISGHATLYWYQQILGQGPKLLIQFQNNGVVDDSQLPKDRFSAERLKGVDSTLKIQPAKLEDSAVYLCASSYPSGRLDEQFFGPGTRLTVL.

This chain uses TRBV30 with TRBJ2-5; D is uncertain. CDR1 is GTSNPN, CDR2 SVGIG, per germline (reference sequence). V was trimmed by 0 bases and J by 5 bases, leaving 10 bases between them. The CDR3 spans 13 residues. The CDR3 spells CAWSVLGSETQYF. The CDR3 DNA follows: TGTGCCTGGAGTGTTCTAGGGTCGGAGACCCAGTACTTC.

This sequence joins TRBV15 and TRBJ2-7; D uncertain. The CDR3 is 14 amino acids. Trimming pared 0 bases from V and 6 bases from J, leaving 12 bases between. Germline V gives CDR1 LNHNV, CDR2 YYDKDF (reference sequence). CDR3 nucleotide sequence: TGTGCCACCAGCAGAGATGTAGTAGGCACCGAGCAGTACTTC. Encoded protein: CATSRDVVGTEQYF.

This clone was seen more than once but under ten times. The chain recombines TRBV13 with TRBJ2-1, with D perhaps TRBD2 (5 bases). V lost 5 bases and J lost 10, with 12 bases in between. CDR1 is PRHDT and CDR2 is FYEKMQ in the germline V gene (reference sequence). This CDR3 region has 12 residues. The CDR3 protein is CASSPPRGEQFF. In DNA, the CDR3 is TGTGCCAGCAGCCCCCCACGAGGGGAGCAGTTCTTC.

Within the sample, this clone is medium-sized. Other DNA sequences of this sample code for an identical CDR3. V usage is TRBV2 and J usage is TRBJ1-5; 11 bases are shared with TRBD1. J was trimmed by 7 bases and V by 8 bases; bases with no gene match: 4. The CDR3 contains 13 residues. Germline V gene data show CDR1 as SNHLY and CDR2 as FYNNEI. In nucleotides, the CDR3 is TGTGCCAGCCGGGACAGGGGGTTGCAGCCCCAGCATTTT. Its protein is CASRDRGLQPQHF.

In DNA, the CDR3 is TGTGCCAGCAGCTTGACAAGGATGAGTGGGCCCAATGAGCAGTTCTTC. It is translated as CASSLTRMSGPNEQFF. The chain joins TRBV5-5 to TRBJ2-1, with no clear D. CDR1 SGHKS and CDR2 YYEKEE come from the germline V gene (reference sequence). Trimming took 1 base from V and 6 from J, leaving 17 bases between them. The CDR3 is made up of 16 amino acids. Full variable domain (outside the CDR3, taken from reference TRBV5-5 and TRBJ2-1): DAGVTQSPTHLIKTRGQQVTLRCSPISGHKSVSWYQQVLGQGPQFIFQYYEKEERGRGNFPDRFSARQFPNYSSELNVNALLLGDSALYLCASSLTRMSGPNEQFFGPGTRLTVL.

The V call is TRBV7-9, the J call TRBJ2-3, with 7 bases aligning to TRBD2. CDR3 length: 14 residues. Germline-derived CDR1 and CDR2 are SEHNR and FQNEAQ (reference sequence). Trimming at V came to 3 bases and at J to 4 bases, leaving 4 bases not matched to a gene. CDR3 bases: TGTGCCAGCAGCTTGCAGGGAGGGGCAGATACGCAGTATTTT. Translating gives CASSLQGGADTQYF.

The chain combines TRBV7-6 with TRBJ2-1; D uncertain. Looked up from germline, CDR1 is SGHVS and CDR2 is FNYEAQ. The V end lost 3 bases, the J end lost 1 base, and 1 base lay between the germline ends. CDR3 size: 12 residues. The CDR3 loop reads CASSLSYNEQFF. DNA for the CDR3: TGTGCCAGCAGCTTGTCCTACAATGAGCAGTTCTTC.

This clone was counted a few times. This chain joins TRBV6-6 and TRBJ1-2; D is unclear. Germline V gene data show CDR1 as MNHNY and CDR2 as SVGAGI (reference sequence). This CDR3 contains 13 residues. Trimming cost V 7 bases and J 0 bases, with 9 bases left between them. CDR3: CASTLLTNYGYTF. As DNA, the CDR3 is TGTGCCAGCACCCTACTAACTAACTATGGCTACACCTTC.

The chain uses TRBV4-1 and TRBJ2-7; 11 bases align to TRBD2. CDR1 is MGHRA and CDR2 is YSYEKL in the germline V gene. After removal of 3 bases from V and 1 base from J, the junction contained 5 bases not matched to a gene. The CDR3 has 16 residues. CDR3 sequence reads: CASSQPTSGSSYEQYF. CDR3 sequence (DNA): TGCGCCAGCAGCCAGCCAACTAGCGGGAGTTCCTACGAGCAGTACTTC.